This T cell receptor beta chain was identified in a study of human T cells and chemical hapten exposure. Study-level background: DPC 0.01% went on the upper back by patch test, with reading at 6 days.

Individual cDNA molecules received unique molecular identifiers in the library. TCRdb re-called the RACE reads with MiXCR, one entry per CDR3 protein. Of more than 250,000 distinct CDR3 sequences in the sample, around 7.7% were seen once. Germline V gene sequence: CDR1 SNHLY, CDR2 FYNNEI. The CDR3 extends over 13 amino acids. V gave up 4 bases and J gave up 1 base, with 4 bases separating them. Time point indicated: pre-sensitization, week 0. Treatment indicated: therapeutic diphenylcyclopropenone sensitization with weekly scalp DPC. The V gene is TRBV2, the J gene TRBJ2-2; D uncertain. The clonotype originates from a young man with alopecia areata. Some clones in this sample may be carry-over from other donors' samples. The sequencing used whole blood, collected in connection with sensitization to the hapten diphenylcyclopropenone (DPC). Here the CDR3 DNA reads TGTGCCAGCAGTGCTGAGAACACCGGGGAGCTGTTTTTT. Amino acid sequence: CASSAENTGELFF.